These 8 T cell receptor beta chains were sequenced from one sample in a study of regulatory T cells in long-lasting Graves disease. Arm-PCR with iRepertoire HTBI primers amplified the CDR3 regions for these TCR beta libraries. One entry per CDR3 protein, called by TCRdb with MiXCR from the multiplex PCR reads. This table has 350,000 to 550,000 distinct CDR3 sequences, under 15% appearing once. As for time point: newly diagnosed GD, antithyroid drugs for less than 3 months. After RNA was extracted from PBMCs, the TCR library was made from it. The sample was also linked to a second study, of T cells in Graves' hyperthyroidism and ophthalmopathy.

The starting material was peripheral blood mononuclear cells (PBMCs), obtained at new diagnosis, from a patient treated with antithyroid drugs. All receptors derive from a woman aged 25 to 39 with Graves disease.

This clonotype was seen ten or more times. The J gene is TRBJ2-3, the V gene TRBV7-6; D gene uncertain. CDR1 is SGHVS and CDR2 is FNYEAQ in the germline V gene. This CDR3 is 17 amino acids long. V lost 0 bases and J 2 bases, leaving 15 bases between the germline ends. The CDR3 bases are TGTGCCAGCAGCTTAGCGCTAGAGGTGGGGTACACAGATACGCAGTATTTT. It yields the protein CASSLALEVGYTDTQYF.

At least ten counts were recorded for this clonotype. The chain has TRBV28 and TRBJ2-3, with D unresolved. CDR3 length: 13 residues. The ends were cut back, 5 bases at V and 10 bases at J, with 16 bases in the middle. CDR1 and CDR2 (germline): MDHEN, SYDVKM. CDR3 in DNA: TGTGCCAGCAGTCCCGTGGTTGAGGTGGCGCAGTATTTT. Its translation is CASSPVVEVAQYF.

The chain uses TRBV19 and TRBJ2-3, with 7 bases fitting TRBD2. With 6 bases clipped from V and 6 bases from J, the junction kept 6 bases outside the gene matches. CDR1 is LNHDA and CDR2 is SQIVND in the germline V gene (reference sequence). CDR3 length: 13 amino acids. CDR3 sequence: CASRGDGRDTQYF. The CDR3 DNA sequence: TGTGCCAGTAGGGGGGACGGGAGGGATACGCAGTATTTT.

This clonotype turned up a few times. This may be a read error: a much more frequent sequence differs by one nucleotide. This sequence joins TRBV13 and TRBJ1-2; D may be TRBD1 (5 bases). The germline V gene encodes CDR1 PRHDT and CDR2 FYEKMQ (reference sequence). CDR3 length equals 16 residues. CDR3 nucleotides: TGTGTCAGCAGCAATGCCGCGGGACCGAGGTTCGGTGGCTACACCTTC. Translating it yields CVSSNAAGPRFGGYTF. Combining the CDR3 with reference TRBV13 and TRBJ1-2 gives the whole variable domain AAGVIQSPRHLIKEKRETATLKCYPIPRHDTVYWYQQGPGQDPQFLISFYEKMQSDKGSIPDRFSAQQFSDYHSELNMSSLELGDSALYFCVSSNAAGPRFGGYTFGSGTRLTVV.

The chain is built from TRBV13 and TRBJ2-1; TRBD2 is a possible D gene (6 bases). Germline loops: CDR1 PRHDT, CDR2 FYEKMQ (reference sequence). V lost 6 bases to trimming and J lost 5 bases, with 17 bases between them. The CDR3 length is 15 residues. CDR3 sequence reads: CASSDPDGGNNEQFF. CDR3 in DNA: TGTGCCAGCAGTGACCCCGACGGGGGAAACAATGAGCAGTTCTTC.

This clonotype was counted between two and nine times. The genes are TRBV20-1 and TRBJ2-1; D gene uncertain. Trimming left V 6 bases short and J 3 bases short, with 6 bases between. CDR1 DFQATT and CDR2 SNEGSKA come from the germline V gene (reference sequence). This CDR3 has 11 amino acids. The CDR3 spells CSAPDYNEQFF. The CDR3 region has the DNA TGCAGTGCCCCGGACTACAATGAGCAGTTCTTC.

This clonotype was detected a few times. This CDR3 is CASTTGYGYTF. CDR3 nucleotides: TGTGCCAGCACGACAGGATATGGCTACACCTTC. V is TRBV19 and J is TRBJ1-2; a weak D match, TRBD1 (6 bases). Deletions cut 9 bases from V and 5 bases from J, with 10 bases between. This CDR3 comprises 11 residues. The V gene's germline CDR1 is LNHDA and CDR2 SQIVND (reference sequence). Filled out from reference TRBV19 and TRBJ1-2, the complete variable domain reads DGGITQSPKYLFRKEGQNVTLSCEQNLNHDAMYWYRQDPGQGLRLIYYSQIVNDFQKGDIAEGYSVSREKKESFPLTVTSAQKNPTAFYLCASTTGYGYTFGSGTRLTVV.

The CDR3 region is CSVLSYEQYF. In DNA, the CDR3 is TGCAGCGTTCTCTCCTACGAGCAGTACTTC. The chain has TRBV29-1 and TRBJ2-7; no definite D call. With 5 bases removed from V and 0 bases from J, the gap between germline ends came to 2 bases. From germline, CDR1 is SQVTM and CDR2 ANQGSEA. The length of the CDR3 is 10 residues.